A single sample gave rise to the 22 T cell receptor beta chains below, sequenced in a study of cytomegalovirus exposure and HLA in healthy donors. Primers included in the PCR were 60 Vbeta and 13 Jbeta primers. Produced via immunoSEQ multiplex PCR; TCRdb's table is partial and in-frame only. The sample has about 140,000 clones, more than 75% seen once. Sequencing was performed on PBMCs. The source is a male donor in good health and CMV-seronegative.

The chain joins TRBV6-6 to TRBJ1-2, with TRBD1 as a possible D gene (5 bases). CDR1 and CDR2 from the germline V gene are MNHNY and SVGAGI (reference sequence). Trimming stripped 6 bases from V and 3 bases from J, with 20 bases between. CDR3 length equals 16 residues. The CDR3 DNA is TGTGCCAGCAGCCTAGACGCTTACAGGACGGACTATGGCTACACCTTC. This encodes CASSLDAYRTDYGYTF.

The rearrangement links TRBV6-5 to TRBJ2-7, with D possibly TRBD1 on 7 matching bases. V lost 6 bases and J lost 6, with 9 bases in between. The CDR3 loop spans 11 amino acids. Germline V CDR1 and CDR2: MNHEY, SVGAGI. The CDR3 bases are TGTGCCAGCAGCCAGGGGGGCGAGCAGTACTTC. This encodes CASSQGGEQYF.

J is TRBJ2-7 and V is TRBV28; no firm D call. The V end was cut by 0 bases, the J end by 7 bases, with 16 bases between. This CDR3 has 15 amino acids. Looked up from germline, CDR1 is MDHEN and CDR2 is SYDVKM. CDR3 nucleotide sequence: TGTGCCAGCAGTTTATGGGAGACCCCCCTTTTGGAGCAGTACTTC. It codes for CASSLWETPLLEQYF.

This clone was counted a few times. The chain employs TRBV5-1 and TRBJ2-3; D possibly corresponds to TRBD1 (6 bases). V was cut by 4 bases and J by 2 bases, with 14 bases left in between. This CDR3 has 15 residues. Germline V gene lookup returns CDR1 SGHRS and CDR2 YFSETQ. CDR3 DNA sequence: TGCGCCAGCAGCCTAAGGACAGACTACACAGATACGCAGTATTTT. Translation: CASSLRTDYTDTQYF.

A single count supports this clone. The genes are TRBV28 and TRBJ2-7, with D maybe TRBD1 (5 bases). V was cut by 2 bases and J by 6 bases, with 14 bases left in between. CDR3 length equals 14 residues. Germline-derived CDR1 and CDR2 are MDHEN and SYDVKM. In DNA, the CDR3 is TGTGCCAGCAGTTTAGGAATTTCAGGGCTCGAGCAGTACTTC. It translates to CASSLGISGLEQYF.

V gene TRBV7-6 combines with J gene TRBJ2-1, with 14 bases aligning to TRBD2. This CDR3 is 18 amino acids long. With 5 bases clipped from V and 4 bases from J, the junction kept 10 bases outside the gene matches. The V gene's germline CDR1 is SGHVS and CDR2 FNYEAQ. CDR3 DNA: TGTGCCAGCAGCCCGCGGACTAGCGGGGGGCTCTCGTACAATGAGCAGTTCTTC. It is translated as CASSPRTSGGLSYNEQFF.

The CDR3 bases are TGTGCCAGCAGTTGGGGGGGAGGTGAAGCTTTCTTT. The encoded protein is CASSWGGGEAFF. The chain joins TRBV6-5 to TRBJ1-1; tentatively, D is TRBD1 (5 bases). V dropped 4 bases and J dropped 7 bases, with 10 bases sitting between them. Germline CDR1 reads MNHEY; CDR2 reads SVGAGI. This CDR3 spans 12 amino acids.

J is TRBJ1-1 and V is TRBV5-1; D might be TRBD1 (5 bases). There are 14 residues in the CDR3. The germline gives CDR1 SGHRS, CDR2 YFSETQ. V lost 4 bases, J lost 1 base, and 11 bases lay in between. This CDR3 reads CASSPGGTNTEAFF. CDR3 nucleotides: TGCGCCAGCAGCCCCGGGGGGACGAACACTGAAGCTTTCTTT. Full variable domain (missing parts from reference TRBV5-1 and TRBJ1-1): KAGVTQTPRYLIKTRGQQVTLSCSPISGHRSVSWYQQTPGQGLQFLFEYFSETQRNKGNFPGRFSGRQFSNSRSEMNVSTLELGDSALYLCASSPGGTNTEAFFGQGTRLTVV.

J is TRBJ1-1 and V is TRBV29-1, with D perhaps matching TRBD1 (5 bases). The CDR3 sequence is 12 residues long. CDR1 is SQVTM and CDR2 is ANQGSEA in the germline V gene. Trimming removed 2 bases from V and 5 bases from J, with 9 bases in between. CDR3 sequence reads: CSVERGSTEAFF. CDR3 bases: TGCAGCGTTGAAAGGGGAAGTACTGAAGCTTTCTTT.

This chain joins TRBV4-3 and TRBJ2-1, with 10 nucleotides matching TRBD1. Germline V gene sequence: CDR1 LGHNA, CDR2 YSLEER. The J segment lost 7 bases and the V segment lost 2 bases, leaving 5 bases of the junction unmatched. The CDR3 is made up of 15 amino acids. The CDR3 bases are TGCGCCAGCAGCCAACTCGGGACAGGGGTAAATGAGCAGTTCTTC. Translating gives CASSQLGTGVNEQFF.

The chain joins TRBV4-3 to TRBJ2-2; 7 bases line up with TRBD2. Trimming took 0 bases from V and 1 from J; bases not matched to a gene: 17. The germline gives CDR1 LGHNA, CDR2 YSLEER. The CDR3 consists of 21 residues. CDR3 region: CASSQETLGLGAGKNTGELFF. The CDR3 bases are TGCGCCAGCAGCCAAGAAACCCTTGGCCTCGGAGCGGGAAAGAACACCGGGGAGCTGTTTTTT.

V and J are TRBV5-1 and TRBJ2-5; a possible D gene is TRBD1 (5 bases). Judging by the DNA end, TRBJ2-7 fits better; the J call may be wrong. Germline V gives CDR1 SGHRS, CDR2 YFSETQ. This CDR3 spans 14 amino acids. The CDR3 protein is CASSLEGQAYEQYF. Here the CDR3 DNA reads TGCGCCAGCAGCTTGGAGGGGCAGGCCTACGAGCAGTACTTC.

The rearrangement links TRBV5-1 to TRBJ1-1; 8 nucleotides align to TRBD1. Germline assignment: CDR1 SGHRS and CDR2 YFSETQ. Trimming took 5 bases from V and 9 from J; bases not matched to a gene: 9. This CDR3 has 13 amino acids. The CDR3 loop is CASSPGGPTKAFF. In DNA form, the CDR3 reads TGCGCCAGCAGTCCAGGGGGCCCTACTAAAGCTTTCTTT.

The V gene is TRBV4-3, the J gene TRBJ2-7, with 7 bases identical to TRBD2. CDR3 length: 15 amino acids. V dropped 3 bases and J dropped 1; count of bases not matched to a gene: 6. Looked up from germline, CDR1 is LGHNA and CDR2 is YSLEER. The CDR3 loop is CASSQAIGGSYEQYF. CDR3 coding DNA: TGCGCCAGCAGCCAGGCGATCGGGGGGTCCTACGAGCAGTACTTC.

This clone was seen a few times. CDR3 in amino acids: CASSLRNPGQGTNEKLFF. The DNA of the CDR3 is TGTGCCAGCAGCCTACGTAACCCCGGACAGGGGACTAATGAAAAACTGTTTTTT. This chain joins TRBV7-2 and TRBJ1-4; 9 positions match TRBD1. Germline V gives CDR1 SGHTA, CDR2 FQGNSA. With V trimmed by 5 bases and J by 2 bases, 12 bases remained unmatched. The CDR3 contains 18 residues.

The CDR3 DNA follows: TGTGCCAGCAGAGACACAGGGACACCTGGCTACACCTTC. This translates into CASRDTGTPGYTF. The chain links TRBV6-4 to TRBJ1-2, with D possibly being TRBD1 (6 bases). V was cut by 6 bases and J by 7 bases, with 15 bases left in between. From germline, CDR1 is MRHNA and CDR2 SNTAGT. The CDR3 length is 13 residues.

V is TRBV7-2 and J is TRBJ2-5; perhaps TRBD1 as D (6 bases). The end of the DNA is better explained by TRBJ2-7, so the J call may be wrong. The CDR3 runs to 16 residues. Germline values: CDR1 SGHTA, CDR2 FQGNSA. The DNA of the CDR3 is TGTGCCAGCAGCTTAGCGCTAGGGGACACTCCCTACGAGCAGTACTTC. It specifies CASSLALGDTPYEQYF.

This clone occurred once. The chain combines TRBV7-8 with TRBJ1-1; no firm D call. Between the trimmed V and J ends, which lost 1 base and 0 bases, there was a span of 15 bases. This CDR3 spans 17 amino acids. Germline V gene data show CDR1 as SGHVS and CDR2 as FQNEAQ. The CDR3 bases are TGTGCCAGCAGCTTAGACACTGTACGGGTCCTGAACACTGAAGCTTTCTTT. It yields the protein CASSLDTVRVLNTEAFF.

This chain connects TRBV7-8 to TRBJ2-2; TRBD2 agrees at 7 bases. CDR3 length: 18 residues. Germline V lookup: CDR1 SGHVS, CDR2 FQNEAQ. V was clipped by 4 bases and J by 2 bases; unmatched bases: 13. This CDR3 reads CASSSPGGEVRNTGELFF. The CDR3 DNA follows: TGTGCCAGCAGCTCCCCGGGAGGTGAAGTAAGAAACACCGGGGAGCTGTTTTTT.

The chain is built from TRBV4-2 and TRBJ2-3, with 13 bases lining up with TRBD2. J was trimmed by 3 bases and V by 2 bases; bases with no gene match: 5. Germline assignment: CDR1 LGHNA and CDR2 YNFKEQ. This CDR3 is built from 17 residues. CDR3 region: CASSQLSTSGGTDTQYF. The CDR3 DNA is TGTGCCAGCAGCCAACTCTCGACTAGCGGGGGGACAGATACGCAGTATTTT.

V and J are TRBV6-6 and TRBJ1-1; D unclear. The CDR3 has 14 residues. The V end was cut by 6 bases, the J end by 0 bases, with 11 bases between. Germline CDR1 is MNHNY and CDR2 is SVGAGI (reference sequence). The CDR3 sequence is CASSRPTMNTEAFF. The CDR3, as DNA: TGTGCCAGCAGCCGACCTACTATGAACACTGAAGCTTTCTTT.

The rearrangement links TRBV4-2 to TRBJ2-7; D unclear. The germline V and J ends were trimmed by 3 bases and 2 bases, with 11 bases remaining between them. Germline CDR1 and CDR2: LGHNA and YNFKEQ. The CDR3 is made up of 14 amino acids. CDR3: CASSHPDGAYEQYF. CDR3 in DNA: TGTGCCAGCAGCCACCCTGACGGAGCCTACGAGCAGTACTTC.